Listed here are 27 T cell receptor beta chains from one sample, sequenced in a study of beta chain features in type 1 diabetes. Expressed TCRB transcripts got sequenced, as all isolated RNA was reverse transcribed. Assay used: immunoSEQ multiplex PCR; TCRdb lists only in-frame clones, some missing. The sample includes some 360,000 clones, about 19% of them seen just once. The sample comprised naive CD4+ T cells from blood. Every receptor here comes from a woman aged 18-29 years in good health.

As regards this clone: The same CDR3 is also encoded by other DNA sequences in this sample. The chain combines TRBV9 with TRBJ1-2; unclear D gene. The germline gives CDR1 SGDLS, CDR2 YYNGEE. CDR3 length equals 14 residues. Trimming removed 4 bases from V and 4 bases from J, with 14 bases in between. CDR3: CASSPGGQSYGYTF. The CDR3 DNA reads TGTGCCAGCAGCCCAGGCGGGCAGAGCTATGGCTACACCTTC.

This clone came up a few times. V usage is TRBV15 and J usage is TRBJ2-5; 8 bases fit TRBD1. The trim removed 2 bases at V and 5 bases at J, leaving 4 bases unmatched. Germline V gene lookup returns CDR1 LNHNV and CDR2 YYDKDF (reference sequence). The CDR3 is 14 residues long. CDR3: CATSRRTGQETQYF. For the CDR3, the DNA is TGTGCCACCAGCAGAAGGACAGGGCAGGAGACCCAGTACTTC. The variable domain in full, completed from reference TRBV15 and TRBJ2-5, reads DAMVIQNPRYQVTQFGKPVTLSCSQTLNHNVMYWYQQKSSQAPKLLFHYYDKDFNNEADTPDNFQSRRPNTSFCFLDIRSPGLGDTAMYLCATSRRTGQETQYFGPGTRLLVL.

V and J are TRBV5-4 and TRBJ1-2; D unclear. The V gene's germline CDR1 is SGHNT and CDR2 YYREEE (reference sequence). The CDR3 runs to 12 residues. V was shortened by 5 bases and J by 6 bases, with 11 bases between the two germline ends. This CDR3 reads CASSSPSDGYTF. The CDR3 DNA is TGTGCCAGCAGTTCCCCGTCGGATGGCTACACCTTC.

This clone appeared a few times. This sequence joins TRBV18 and TRBJ1-2; D perhaps matches TRBD1 (6 bases). The length of the CDR3 is 16 residues. V was cut by 4 bases and J by 1 base, with 16 bases left in between. CDR1 KGHSH and CDR2 LQKENI come from the germline V gene. The CDR3 reads CASSLNPGTLNYGYTF. In DNA form, the CDR3 reads TGTGCCAGCTCACTAAACCCCGGGACACTTAACTATGGCTACACCTTC.

This clone was found a few times. The genes are TRBV7-2 and TRBJ2-5, with TRBD2 identical over 7 bases. With V trimmed by 5 bases and J by 4 bases, 7 bases remained unmatched. The CDR3 spans 14 residues. Germline loops: CDR1 SGHTA, CDR2 FQGNSA. CDR3 nucleotide sequence: TGTGCCAGCAGCCCCAGACTAGCCGTAGAGACCCAGTACTTC. Translating gives CASSPRLAVETQYF.

The chain has TRBV29-1 and TRBJ2-2; 12 nucleotides align to TRBD2. Germline V gives CDR1 SQVTM, CDR2 ANQGSEA. The CDR3 has 14 residues. The junction had 6 bases not matched to a gene; V was cut back by 7 bases and J by 6 bases. The CDR3 sequence: CSGRLAGGPGELFF. The CDR3 DNA reads TGCAGCGGCCGCCTAGCGGGGGGGCCCGGGGAGCTGTTTTTT.

The table lists this clone with a few counts. The V gene is TRBV30, the J gene TRBJ2-7, with D possibly matching TRBD1 (6 bases). Germline V gives CDR1 GTSNPN, CDR2 SVGIG (reference sequence). CDR3 length: 13 amino acids. V shed 0 bases and J shed 3 bases, with 9 bases lying between them. In DNA form, the CDR3 reads TGTGCCTGGAGTGTTGGACAGCTCTACGAGCAGTACTTC. It translates to CAWSVGQLYEQYF.

The chain is built from TRBV7-2 and TRBJ1-5, with a weak D call TRBD1 (6 bases). The CDR3 has 15 residues. V gave up 0 bases and J gave up 3 bases, with 9 bases separating them. Germline CDR1 is SGHTA and CDR2 is FQGNSA. The CDR3 DNA is TGTGCCAGCAGCTTAGCAGGACAGACCAATCAGCCCCAGCATTTT. Encoded protein: CASSLAGQTNQPQHF.

V usage is TRBV5-1 and J usage is TRBJ1-2; D call uncertain. The CDR3 runs to 13 residues. Germline V lookup: CDR1 SGHRS, CDR2 YFSETQ. V was cut by 4 bases and J by 1 base, with 8 bases left in between. For the CDR3, the DNA is TGCGCCAGCAGCCCGTCGAGTAACTATGGCTACACCTTC. Its protein product is CASSPSSNYGYTF.

This clone occurred a few times. V is TRBV5-1 and J is TRBJ2-1, with 10 nucleotides matching TRBD2. The CDR3 sequence is 16 residues long. V shed 0 bases and J 8 bases; nucleotides not matched to a gene: 8. Per germline, CDR1 SGHRS and CDR2 YFSETQ. CDR3 nucleotides: TGCGCCAGCAGCTTGGAGGGCAGCGGGGGGGCAGATGAGCAGTTCTTC. This codes for CASSLEGSGGADEQFF.

The V and J genes are TRBV5-1 and TRBJ2-5; 7 bases are a match to TRBD2. The CDR3 extends over 14 amino acids. The V gene's germline CDR1 is SGHRS and CDR2 YFSETQ. V was clipped by 3 bases and J by 1 base; unmatched bases: 3. This chain's CDR3 is CASSYGTTQETQYF. CDR3 bases: TGCGCCAGCAGCTACGGGACTACCCAAGAGACCCAGTACTTC.

This chain joins TRBV18 and TRBJ2-7; 8 bases are shared with TRBD2. Germline CDR1 is KGHSH and CDR2 is LQKENI. The J segment lost 4 bases and the V segment lost 1 base, leaving 6 bases of the junction unmatched. CDR3 size: 15 residues. The CDR3 bases are TGTGCCAGCTCACCACTATCGGGAGGGCCTTACGAGCAGTACTTC. This codes for CASSPLSGGPYEQYF.

This chain connects TRBV7-2 to TRBJ2-5, with D possibly TRBD1 on 5 matching bases. This CDR3 comprises 15 residues. Germline CDR1 reads SGHTA; CDR2 reads FQGNSA. The V end was cut by 3 bases, the J end by 1 base, with 12 bases between. The DNA for the CDR3 is TGTGCCAGCAGCTTTCTCTTAGGGGCCCAAGAGACCCAGTACTTC. Its translation: CASSFLLGAQETQYF.

The genes are TRBV5-1 and TRBJ2-1, with TRBD2 matching 13 bases. Germline V lookup: CDR1 SGHRS, CDR2 YFSETQ. J was trimmed by 9 bases and V by 4 bases; bases with no gene match: 16. The CDR3 extends over 18 amino acids. DNA of the CDR3: TGCGCCAGCAGCCTAAACCCGACTAGCGGGGGGCTCGATGGTGAGCAGTTCTTC. Its protein is CASSLNPTSGGLDGEQFF.

The table lists this clone with a few counts. This chain connects TRBV2 to TRBJ2-5; 13 bases match TRBD2. Germline V gene data show CDR1 as SNHLY and CDR2 as FYNNEI. This CDR3 spans 14 amino acids. V lost 6 bases to trimming and J lost 5 bases; unmatched junction nucleotides: 3. CDR3 region: CASSTSGRVETQYF. CDR3 DNA sequence: TGTGCCAGCAGCACTAGCGGGAGGGTCGAGACCCAGTACTTC.

The rearrangement links TRBV7-9 to TRBJ2-7; 7 bases match TRBD2. After removal of 2 bases from V and 4 bases from J, the junction contained 5 bases not matched to a gene. This CDR3 contains 14 residues. Germline CDR1 and CDR2: SEHNR and FQNEAQ (reference sequence). The CDR3 DNA sequence: TGTGCCAGCAGCTTAAACGCGGGAGTTTACGAGCAGTACTTC. This gives the protein CASSLNAGVYEQYF.

The chain employs TRBV5-4 and TRBJ2-3, with 11 bases fitting TRBD2. Germline CDR1 reads SGHNT; CDR2 reads YYREEE (reference sequence). Trimming removed 0 bases from V and 2 bases from J; junction bases left unmatched: 5. CDR3 length: 17 amino acids. The CDR3 nucleotides are TGTGCCAGCAGCTTGGGGGCTAGCGGGGGGTCCACAGATACGCAGTATTTT. It is translated as CASSLGASGGSTDTQYF.

This clone was picked up one time. The chain has TRBV4-1 and TRBJ1-6, with D perhaps TRBD1 (5 bases). Germline V gene data show CDR1 as MGHRA and CDR2 as YSYEKL. The CDR3 is made up of 13 amino acids. V was clipped by 1 base and J by 7 bases, with 5 bases between them. This chain's CDR3 is CASSQAGNSPLHF. In DNA, the CDR3 is TGCGCCAGCAGCCAAGCAGGGAATTCACCCCTCCACTTT.

This clone turned up a few times. The gene calls are TRBV20-1 and TRBJ1-2; no clear D. The ends were cut back, 0 bases at V and 6 bases at J, with 5 bases in the middle. Germline-derived CDR1 and CDR2 are DFQATT and SNEGSKA (reference sequence). The CDR3 loop spans 11 amino acids. CDR3 residues: CSARDYDGYTF. CDR3 bases: TGCAGTGCTAGAGATTATGATGGCTACACCTTC.

This clone showed up just a few times. The rearrangement uses TRBV7-2 and TRBJ1-5; 7 bases are a match to TRBD1. J lost 0 bases, V lost 5 bases, and 4 bases had no gene match. CDR1 is SGHTA and CDR2 is FQGNSA in the germline V gene. CDR3 size: 15 residues. CDR3 protein: CASSVDRNSNQPQHF. CDR3 bases: TGTGCCAGCAGCGTGGACAGGAATAGCAATCAGCCCCAGCATTTT.

This clone was seen only a few times. Other DNA sequences in this sample translate to the same CDR3. V and J are TRBV5-1 and TRBJ2-1, with 8 bases aligning to TRBD2. The CDR3 covers 16 residues. V lost 4 bases, J lost 0 bases, and 6 bases stayed unmatched. The germline CDR1 and CDR2 sequences are SGHRS and YFSETQ. The CDR3 nucleotides are TGCGCCAGCAGCCCGGGGGGGCTCAGCTCCTACAATGAGCAGTTCTTC. As protein: CASSPGGLSSYNEQFF.

V gene TRBV7-2 combines with J gene TRBJ2-1; possible D gene TRBD2, 5 bases. This CDR3 has 14 amino acids. The germline V and J ends were trimmed by 5 bases and 7 bases, with 15 bases remaining between them. Germline V gene data show CDR1 as SGHTA and CDR2 as FQGNSA. Here the CDR3 reads CASSRDGLGNEQFF. CDR3 DNA: TGTGCCAGCAGCCGCGATGGACTGGGGAATGAGCAGTTCTTC.

The rearrangement links TRBV4-1 to TRBJ1-4, with D uncertain. The germline V gene has CDR1 MGHRA and CDR2 YSYEKL. The V end was cut by 0 bases, the J end by 2 bases, with 10 bases between. The CDR3 extends over 16 amino acids. The CDR3 DNA reads as TGCGCCAGCAGCCAAGAATTACCGGGGACTAATGAAAAACTGTTTTTT. This translates into CASSQELPGTNEKLFF.

This clone was recorded a few times. V usage is TRBV25-1 and J usage is TRBJ2-7, with TRBD1 identical over 8 bases. Germline assignment: CDR1 MGHDK and CDR2 SYGVNS. CDR3 length: 13 residues. J was trimmed by 6 bases and V by 6 bases; bases with no gene match: 7. The DNA for the CDR3 is TGTGCCAGCAGGAAAGGACAGGGAGGCGAGCAGTACTTC. This codes for CASRKGQGGEQYF.

The rearrangement links TRBV11-2 to TRBJ2-7; weak D call: TRBD1 (5 bases). The CDR3 extends over 15 amino acids. Germline V CDR1 and CDR2: SGHAT, FQNNGV. Trimming removed 0 bases at V and 3 bases at J, with 12 bases between. CDR3 residues: CASSLDRTNYYEQYF. The DNA of the CDR3 is TGTGCCAGCAGCTTAGACCGGACAAATTACTACGAGCAGTACTTC.

The rearrangement links TRBV14 to TRBJ2-2; the D is unclear. From germline, CDR1 is SGHDN and CDR2 FVKESK. The V gene lost 0 bases and the J gene lost 2 bases, with 13 bases spanning the gap. CDR3 length equals 17 residues. The CDR3 DNA is TGTGCCAGCAGCCAAGATTCCCCTTCCTTCAACACCGGGGAGCTGTTTTTT. Amino acids: CASSQDSPSFNTGELFF.

The V and J genes are TRBV11-1 and TRBJ2-7, with a weak D call TRBD2 (6 bases). This CDR3 contains 16 residues. Germline loops: CDR1 SGHAT, CDR2 FQDESV (reference sequence). V shed 3 bases and J shed 0 bases, with 15 bases lying between them. The chain's CDR3 is CASSFTGGRTSYEQYF. CDR3 DNA sequence: TGTGCCAGCAGCTTCACCGGGGGACGGACCTCCTACGAGCAGTACTTC.